The clone carrying this TCR beta chain has at least ten counts. Antigen specificity is unknown. These data are taken from a study of Graves' ophthalmopathy and Graves' hyperthyroidism. Beta-chain TCR CDR3 regions were amplified from RNA transcripts. A first-round RT-PCR used HTBI primers, followed by a second-round multiplex PCR. TCRdb reprocessed the multiplex PCR reads with MiXCR, giving one entry per CDR3 protein. The sample lists about 500,000 distinct CDR3 sequences, roughly 40% occurring once. General study results and limits: Ophthalmopathy progression was predicted with roughly 68% sensitivity and about 72% specificity.

With 0 bases removed from V and 2 bases from J, the gap between germline ends came to 14 bases. The CDR3 runs to 16 residues. Germline values: CDR1 SGHDT, CDR2 YYEEEE. The genes are TRBV5-6 and TRBJ2-5, with TRBD2 as a possible D gene (6 bases). The sequenced material came from peripheral blood or thyroid tissue (not recorded which). This receptor was identified in an adult man with Graves' hyperthyroidism. The CDR3: CASSLAQGGRQETQYF. In DNA form, the CDR3 reads TGTGCCAGCAGCTTGGCTCAGGGTGGGAGGCAAGAGACCCAGTACTTC.